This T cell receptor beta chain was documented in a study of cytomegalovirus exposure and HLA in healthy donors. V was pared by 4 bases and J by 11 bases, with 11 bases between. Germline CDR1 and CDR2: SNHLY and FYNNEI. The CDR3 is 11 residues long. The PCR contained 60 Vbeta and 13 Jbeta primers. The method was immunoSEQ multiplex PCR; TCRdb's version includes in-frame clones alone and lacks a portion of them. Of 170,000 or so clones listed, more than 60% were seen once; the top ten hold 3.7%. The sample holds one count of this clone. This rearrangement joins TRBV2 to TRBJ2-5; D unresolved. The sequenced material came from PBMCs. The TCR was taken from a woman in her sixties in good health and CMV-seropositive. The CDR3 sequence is CASSVRIEQYF. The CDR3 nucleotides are TGTGCCAGCAGTGTTAGAATAGAGCAGTACTTC.